The clone carrying this T cell receptor beta chain showed up just a few times. This entry comes from a study of blood T cell repertoires in COVID-19. Study details: The samples span acute and convalescent COVID-19 from the United States, Italy and Spain. T cells, B-cell-depleted T cells, or PBMCs supplied cDNA or gDNA.

Generated by immunoSEQ multiplex PCR, the TCRdb table keeps only in-frame clones and is missing some. The sample holds approximately 280,000 clones; 86% are singletons and the top ten take roughly 3%. Residents of about two dozen US areas, aged about 18 to 95 years, made up the participants. Germline V gene sequence: CDR1 LNHDA, CDR2 SQIVND (reference sequence). The CDR3 is made up of 17 amino acids. The V and J ends lost 10 bases and 5 bases, in that order; junction bases with no gene match: 19. The receptor was derived from a woman aged 18-29 years who had recovered from COVID-19. The sequenced sample consisted of PBMCs or T cells enriched from blood (not recorded which). The rearrangement links TRBV19 to TRBJ1-4; 7 positions agree with TRBD1. This CDR3 reads CATTHRPRDSPNEKLFF. The CDR3, as DNA: TGTGCCACCACCCACCGCCCCCGGGACAGTCCAAATGAAAAACTGTTTTTT.